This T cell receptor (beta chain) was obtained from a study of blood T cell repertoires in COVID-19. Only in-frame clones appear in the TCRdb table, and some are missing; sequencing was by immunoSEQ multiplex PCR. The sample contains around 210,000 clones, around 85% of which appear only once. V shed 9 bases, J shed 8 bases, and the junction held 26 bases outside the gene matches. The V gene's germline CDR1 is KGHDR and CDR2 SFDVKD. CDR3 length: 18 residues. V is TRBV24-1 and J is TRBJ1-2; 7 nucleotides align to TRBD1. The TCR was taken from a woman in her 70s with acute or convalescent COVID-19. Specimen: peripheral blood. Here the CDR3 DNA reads TGTGCCACCTCCTCCAAACCCGGACAGGATACCCACCGAGTAGGCTACACCTTC. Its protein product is CATSSKPGQDTHRVGYTF.